These T cell receptor beta chains were read from a single sample in a study of read filtering for tumor transcriptome and immune sequencing. TCRdb reanalysed the reads using MiXCR and keeps one entry per CDR3 protein. The sample holds about 40,000 distinct CDR3 sequences, about an eighth seen once. The sequenced sample was a population of CD138-negative cells sorted from bone marrow. These receptors were taken from a donor aged 40 or older with multiple myeloma. Both conserved end residues are part of each CDR3. A D gene is named only where the DNA matches it firmly. For some rows the clone size is stated as once, few or many, or as a class when expanded; others skip it.

>TRBJ1-5|many|.|TRBV4-3
CASSQEWRGRGNQPQHF
TGCGCCAGCAGCCAAGAGTGGAGGGGAAGAGGCAATCAGCCCCAGCATTTT
>TRBJ2-5|once|TRBD2|TRBV5-1
CASRVRAGSQETQYF
TGCGCCAGCAGGGTTCGAGCGGGAAGCCAAGAGACCCAGTACTTC
>TRBJ2-7|many|TRBD1|TRBV29-1
CSVRTGTGGSEQYF
TGCAGCGTTAGGACCGGGACAGGGGGCAGCGAGCAGTACTTC
>TRBJ1-4|many|.|TRBV6-5
CASRQAVYNEKLFF
TGTGCCAGCCGGCAGGCCGTCTATAATGAAAAACTGTTTTTT
>TRBJ2-2|many|.|TRBV11-2
CASSFDRHTGELFF
TGTGCCAGCAGCTTCGACAGACACACCGGGGAGCTGTTTTTT
>TRBJ1-5|.|.|TRBV21-1
CASTPEGNQPQHF
TGTGCCAGCACCCCGGAGGGGAATCAGCCCCAGCATTTT
>TRBJ2-1|.|.|TRBV7-9
CASSSASGYSEQFF
TGTGCCAGCAGCTCTGCCTCGGGGTATAGTGAGCAGTTTTTC
>TRBJ2-5|few|TRBD2|TRBV13
CASSLDSGGSRETQYF
TGTGCCAGCAGCTTGGATAGCGGGGGGTCCAGAGAGACCCAGTACTTC
>TRBJ2-5|many|.|TRBV28
CASSGGSQETQYF
TGTGCCAGCAGCGGGGGTTCCCAAGAGACCCAGTACTTC
>TRBJ2-7|.|TRBD2|TRBV11-2
CASSLGASGSRSEQYF
TGTGCCAGCAGCCTGGGGGCTAGCGGGAGTCGGTCGGAGCAGTACTTC
>TRBJ2-5|few|.|TRBV10-2
CASRGGASQETQYF
TGCGCCAGCAGGGGGGGGGCCTCTCAAGAGACCCAGTACTTC
>TRBJ1-1|few|.|TRBV10-3
CAISPVGLNTEAFF
TGTGCCATCAGTCCAGTGGGCCTGAACACTGAAGCTTTCTTT
>TRBJ1-1|.|.|TRBV29-1
CSVVRQAEAFF
TGCAGCGTTGTGAGGCAGGCGGAAGCTTTCTTT
>TRBJ2-5|many|.|TRBV12-3/TRBV12-4
CASSPGLYQETQYF
TGTGCCAGCAGCCCGGGGCTGTACCAAGAGACCCAGTACTTC
>TRBJ1-1|.|.|TRBV19
CASSMRHGRTEAFF
TGTGCCAGTAGTATGAGACACGGAAGGACTGAAGCTTTCTTT
>TRBJ2-2|many|TRBD1|TRBV10-3
CAISRQGAQNTGELFF
TGTGCCATCAGTCGACAGGGGGCTCAGAACACCGGGGAGCTGTTTTTT
>TRBJ2-5|many|TRBD1|TRBV20-1
CSASRTIQTGVGETQYF
TGCAGTGCTAGCCGAACAATCCAGACAGGGGTTGGAGAGACCCAGTACTTC
>TRBJ2-1|many|.|TRBV7-2
CASSPVVGGSYNEQFF
TGCGCCAGCAGCCCAGTGGTCGGGGGCTCCTACAATGAGCAGTTCTTC
>TRBJ2-5|once|TRBD1|TRBV5-5
CASSLGSGRGQETQYF
TGTGCCAGCAGCTTGGGTTCGGGCAGGGGGCAAGAGACCCAGTACTTC
>TRBJ2-5|few|.|TRBV15
CATSRITAGSETQYF
TGTGCCACCAGCAGAATAACGGCAGGGTCAGAGACCCAGTACTTC
>TRBJ2-3|many|TRBD2|TRBV7-8
CASSLRAREGTDTQYF
TGTGCCAGCAGCTTAAGGGCGCGGGAGGGCACAGATACGCAGTATTTT
>TRBJ2-7|many|TRBD2|TRBV11-3
CASSSSGSLYEQYF
TGTGCCAGCAGCTCCAGCGGGAGCCTCTACGAGCAGTACTTC
>TRBJ1-1|many|TRBD1|TRBV20-1
CSPRQGNTEAFF
TGCAGTCCTAGACAGGGTAACACTGAAGCTTTCTTT
>TRBJ2-2|many|TRBD2|TRBV29-1
CSARVAGGSGELFF
TGCAGCGCTCGAGTCGCGGGAGGGTCCGGGGAGCTGTTTTTT
>TRBJ2-1|many|.|TRBV7-2
CAILRYNEQFF
TGTGCCATCCTGAGGTACAATGAGCAGTTCTTC
>TRBJ2-2|many|.|TRBV7-2
CASSLTSRNTGELFF
TGTGCCAGCAGCTTAACTAGCCGGAACACCGGGGAGCTGTTTTTT
>TRBJ2-3|many|.|TRBV7-8
CASSPEGGGGSGRGQYF
TGTGCCAGCAGCCCCGAAGGTGGCGGGGGCAGCGGTCGCGGGCAGTATTTT
>TRBJ2-1|.|.|TRBV30
CAWSPISTYNEQFF
TGCGCCTGGAGCCCTATCAGCACCTACAATGAGCAGTTCTTC
>TRBJ2-1|many|TRBD2|TRBV6-5
CASSGLAGGKGEQFF
TGTGCCAGCAGTGGACTAGCGGGAGGGAAGGGGGAGCAGTTCTTC
>TRBJ2-7|many|TRBD2|TRBV7-8
CASTPYRVGGAYEQYF
TGTGCCAGCACCCCTTACAGGGTCGGGGGGGCCTACGAGCAGTACTTC
>TRBJ1-5|.|.|TRBV20-1
CSAADRSRNQPQHF
TGCAGTGCGGCCGACAGGAGCCGCAATCAGCCCCAGCATTTT
>TRBJ2-1|many|TRBD2|TRBV3-1
CASSQSSGRKQFF
TGTGCCAGCAGCCAGTCTAGCGGGCGTAAGCAGTTCTTC
>TRBJ2-7|many|TRBD1|TRBV28
CASRDSRTGDFARFYPSYEQYF
TGTGCCAGCAGGGATTCAAGGACAGGGGATTTTGCAAGGTTTTACCCCTCCTACGAGCAGTACTTC
>TRBJ1-1|.|.|TRBV6-5
CASVERGRPNTEAFF
TGTGCCAGCGTTGAACGGGGCAGACCAAACACTGAAGCTTTCTTT
>TRBJ1-3|few|.|TRBV11-1
CASSLHPGNTIYF
TGTGCCAGCAGCTTGCATCCTGGAAACACCATATATTTT
>TRBJ2-2|many|.|TRBV6-2/TRBV6-3
CASSPGHAWSGELFF
TGTGCCAGCAGCCCCGGACACGCGTGGAGCGGGGAGCTGTTTTTT
>TRBJ2-5|many|.|TRBV4-1
CASSRPGKGETQYF
TGCGCCAGCAGCCGCCCGGGGAAGGGAGAGACCCAGTACTTC
>TRBJ2-1|many|TRBD2|TRBV7-2
CASSWGTSGWGYEQFF
TGTGCCAGCAGCTGGGGGACTAGCGGGTGGGGGTATGAGCAGTTCTTC
>TRBJ2-3|many|.|TRBV6-1
CASSDWGAIFTDTQYF
TGTGCCAGCAGTGATTGGGGGGCTATTTTTACAGATACGCAGTATTTT
>TRBJ1-5|.|.|TRBV6-2/TRBV6-3
CASRTPAPNRRDSNQSQHF
TGTGCCAGCAGGACTCCAGCGCCTAACAGGAGGGATAGCAATCAGTCCCAGCATTTT
>TRBJ1-1|many|.|TRBV4-1
CASSQDSQEGGAFF
TGCGCCAGCAGCCAAGATTCACAGGAAGGGGGAGCTTTCTTT
>TRBJ2-3|.|TRBD2|TRBV5-5
CASSLASGSSDTQYF
TGTGCCAGCAGCTTGGCGAGCGGGAGTTCAGATACGCAGTATTTT
>TRBJ2-1|many|.|TRBV5-1
CASSIRGRRGDSEQFF
TGCGCCAGCAGCATAAGGGGACGCAGGGGGGACAGTGAGCAGTTCTTC
>TRBJ2-5|many|.|TRBV29-1
CSVETGEEETQYF
TGCAGCGTTGAAACGGGGGAGGAAGAGACCCAGTACTTC
>TRBJ1-3|.|.|TRBV2
CASRERTTPGNTIYF
TGTGCCAGCAGAGAAAGGACAACCCCTGGAAACACCATATATTTT
>TRBJ2-7|.|.|TRBV25-1
CASSESTGYEQYF
TGTGCCAGCAGTGAATCTACGGGTTACGAGCAGTACTTC
>TRBJ2-3|many|TRBD2|TRBV29-1
CSVESRLASSTDTQYF
TGCAGCGTTGAGTCGCGACTAGCATCTTCCACAGATACGCAGTATTTT
>TRBJ2-1|many|TRBD1|TRBV7-2
CATLMAGGEREQFF
TGTGCTACGCTCATGGCAGGGGGAGAACGAGAGCAGTTCTTC
>TRBJ1-6|many|.|TRBV20-1
CSAPRLRSDSPLHF
TGCAGTGCCCCCCGTCTACGGAGTGATTCACCCCTCCACTTT
>TRBJ2-1|once|TRBD2|TRBV4-1
CASSQGGGLATGQFF
TGCGCCAGCAGCCAAGGGGGGGGATTGGCTACTGGGCAGTTCTTC
>TRBJ2-1|many|TRBD2|TRBV29-1
CSVVRTSRYNEQFF
TGCAGCGTTGTTCGGACTAGCCGCTACAATGAGCAGTTCTTC